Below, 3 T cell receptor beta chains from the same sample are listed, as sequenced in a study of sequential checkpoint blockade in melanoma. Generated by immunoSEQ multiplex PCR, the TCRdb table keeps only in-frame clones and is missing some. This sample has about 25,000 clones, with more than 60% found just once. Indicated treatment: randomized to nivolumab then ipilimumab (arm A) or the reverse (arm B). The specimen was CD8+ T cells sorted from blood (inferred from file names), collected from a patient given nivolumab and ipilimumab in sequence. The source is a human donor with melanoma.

CDR3 sequence (DNA): TGTGCCAGCAGTTGGGCTAGCGGGGGGGTTTGGAATGAGCAGTTCTTC. This codes for CASSWASGGVWNEQFF. The chain links TRBV27 to TRBJ2-1; 12 bases line up with TRBD2. CDR3 length: 16 residues. The V and J ends lost 4 bases and 7 bases, in that order; junction bases with no gene match: 8. Germline CDR1 is MNHEY and CDR2 is SMNVEV (reference sequence).

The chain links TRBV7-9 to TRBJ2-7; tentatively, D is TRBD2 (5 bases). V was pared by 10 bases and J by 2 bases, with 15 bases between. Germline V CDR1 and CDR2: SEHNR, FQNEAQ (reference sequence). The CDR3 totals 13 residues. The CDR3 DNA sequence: TGTGCCACCTGGGCCGGGGTCCCCTACGAGCAGTACTTC. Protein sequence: CATWAGVPYEQYF.

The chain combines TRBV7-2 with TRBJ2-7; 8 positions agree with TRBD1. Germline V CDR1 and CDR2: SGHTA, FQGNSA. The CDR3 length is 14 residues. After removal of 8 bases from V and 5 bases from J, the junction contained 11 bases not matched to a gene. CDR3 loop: CASGNFGTGNEQYF. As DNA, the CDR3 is TGTGCCAGCGGGAACTTCGGGACAGGTAACGAGCAGTACTTC.